A selection of T cell receptor beta chains follows, all from one sample in a study of shared clonotypes between healthy human individuals. This table comes from immunoSEQ multiplex PCR, and its TCRdb copy is limited to in-frame clones, with some not included. The table shows roughly 2,000,000 clones, with about 95% occurring only once. What was sequenced was naive CD8+ T cells sorted from blood. These TCRs come from a man between 18 and 35 years old in good health. CDR3s include the opening cysteine and the closing phenylalanine or tryptophan. D genes are given only for firm matches. Size is stated for part of the rows, as once, few or many counts, or as a class when the clone is expanded.

v_call: TRBV7-6
clone_size: .
d_call: TRBD1
j_call: TRBJ2-7
cdr3_nt: TGTGCCAGCAGCTTCGGGGACAGGGGCTACGAGCAGTACTTC
cdr3_aa: CASSFGDRGYEQYF

v_call: TRBV4-3
clone_size: .
d_call: .
j_call: TRBJ2-7
cdr3_nt: TGCGCCAGCAGCCAAGATGGGGATGGCGAGCAGTACTTC
cdr3_aa: CASSQDGDGEQYF

v_call: TRBV5-6
clone_size: .
d_call: TRBD1
j_call: TRBJ2-4
cdr3_nt: TGTGCCAGCAGCTTGGCGGAAGGGGGCGTCAGAAACATTCAGTACTTC
cdr3_aa: CASSLAEGGVRNIQYF

v_call: TRBV5-4
clone_size: once
d_call: .
j_call: TRBJ2-7
cdr3_nt: TGTGCCAGCAGCCGGAGAGCCTACGAGCAGTACTTC
cdr3_aa: CASSRRAYEQYF

v_call: TRBV18
clone_size: once
d_call: TRBD2
j_call: TRBJ2-1
cdr3_nt: TGTGCCAGCTCACCCCGAGCGGGAGCCTACAATGAGCAGTTCTTC
cdr3_aa: CASSPRAGAYNEQFF

v_call: TRBV19
clone_size: once
d_call: .
j_call: TRBJ2-7
cdr3_nt: TGTGCCAGTAGTGCCGGGACATCTGCCTACGAGCAGTACTTC
cdr3_aa: CASSAGTSAYEQYF

v_call: TRBV12-5
clone_size: .
d_call: TRBD1
j_call: TRBJ2-7
cdr3_nt: TGTGCTAGTGGCCCGGGGACAGGGAGTGTTCACGAGCAGTACTTC
cdr3_aa: CASGPGTGSVHEQYF

v_call: TRBV4-3
clone_size: few
d_call: TRBD1
j_call: TRBJ1-2
cdr3_nt: TGCGCCAGCAGCACAGGGGAGGACTATGGCTACACCTTC
cdr3_aa: CASSTGEDYGYTF

v_call: TRBV30
clone_size: .
d_call: .
j_call: TRBJ1-2
cdr3_nt: TGTGCCTGGAATACGGGACTAATCTATGGCTACACCTTC
cdr3_aa: CAWNTGLIYGYTF

v_call: TRBV7-9
clone_size: .
d_call: TRBD2
j_call: TRBJ2-7
cdr3_nt: TGTGCCAGCAGCTCGGGACTACCCTACGAGCAGTACTTC
cdr3_aa: CASSSGLPYEQYF

v_call: TRBV21-1
clone_size: .
d_call: .
j_call: TRBJ2-7
cdr3_nt: TGTGCCAGCAGCAGCCCGGGAGGGAGACCCCGACAAAACGAGCAGTACTTC
cdr3_aa: CASSSPGGRPRQNEQYF

v_call: TRBV30
clone_size: .
d_call: TRBD1
j_call: TRBJ2-7
cdr3_nt: TGTGCCTGGAGTGACCTCGGACAGGGCTTGACCTACGAGCAGTACTTC
cdr3_aa: CAWSDLGQGLTYEQYF

v_call: TRBV7-6
clone_size: .
d_call: TRBD2
j_call: TRBJ2-2
cdr3_nt: TGTGCCAGCAGCTTAGGTCTAGCGGGAGCCGCCGACACCGGGGAGCTGTTTTTT
cdr3_aa: CASSLGLAGAADTGELFF

v_call: TRBV7-9
clone_size: .
d_call: .
j_call: TRBJ1-4
cdr3_nt: TGTGCCAGCAGCTCTTCGGATGAAAAACTGTTTTTT
cdr3_aa: CASSSSDEKLFF

v_call: TRBV13
clone_size: .
d_call: .
j_call: TRBJ1-5
cdr3_nt: TGTGCCAGCAGCTTAGCCGGGGAGGGGGTCGGCAATCAGCCCCAGCATTTT
cdr3_aa: CASSLAGEGVGNQPQHF

v_call: TRBV28
clone_size: .
d_call: .
j_call: TRBJ2-7
cdr3_nt: TGTGCCAGCAGCCTGGGGCAGGGGTACTACGAGCAGTACTTC
cdr3_aa: CASSLGQGYYEQYF

v_call: TRBV9
clone_size: .
d_call: .
j_call: TRBJ2-2
cdr3_nt: TGTGCCAGCAGCATGCCGTCGAGCACCGGGGAGCTGTTTTTT
cdr3_aa: CASSMPSSTGELFF

v_call: TRBV27
clone_size: few
d_call: .
j_call: TRBJ1-1
cdr3_nt: TGTGCCAGCAGCTCCTTACAGGGTCTGAACACTGAAGCTTTCTTT
cdr3_aa: CASSSLQGLNTEAFF

v_call: TRBV7-6
clone_size: .
d_call: .
j_call: TRBJ2-2
cdr3_nt: TGTGCCAGCAGCAAGACAGGCTACAACACCGGGGAGCTGTTTTTT
cdr3_aa: CASSKTGYNTGELFF

v_call: TRBV11-2
clone_size: .
d_call: .
j_call: TRBJ2-7
cdr3_nt: TGTGCCAGCAGCTCCACAGAGTCCTACGAGCAGTACTTC
cdr3_aa: CASSSTESYEQYF

v_call: TRBV4-3
clone_size: .
d_call: TRBD2
j_call: TRBJ2-7
cdr3_nt: TGCGCCAGCAGCCTCGGTCCTTCCGGGACTAGCGGGAGAGCCCTATCCTACGAGCAGTACTTC
cdr3_aa: CASSLGPSGTSGRALSYEQYF

v_call: TRBV6-5
clone_size: .
d_call: .
j_call: TRBJ2-7
cdr3_nt: TGTGCCAGCAGTTTAGGAGGGGGCGACGAGCAGTACTTC
cdr3_aa: CASSLGGGDEQYF

v_call: TRBV5-6
clone_size: .
d_call: TRBD2
j_call: TRBJ2-1
cdr3_nt: TGTGCCAGCAGCCCTACCGGACTAGCGGGAGCAATTGAGCAGTTCTTC
cdr3_aa: CASSPTGLAGAIEQFF

v_call: TRBV7-6
clone_size: .
d_call: TRBD2
j_call: TRBJ2-1
cdr3_nt: TGTGCCAGCAGCTATAGCGGGAGCCCCCAGGGCAATGAGCAGTTCTTC
cdr3_aa: CASSYSGSPQGNEQFF

v_call: TRBV4-3
clone_size: .
d_call: .
j_call: TRBJ2-5
cdr3_nt: TGCGCCAGCAGCCAAGATAGGGGGGGGGCTAGGGAGACCCAGTACTTC
cdr3_aa: CASSQDRGGARETQYF

v_call: TRBV25-1
clone_size: .
d_call: .
j_call: TRBJ2-3
cdr3_nt: TGTGCCAGCAATCAGGGGGGAATCGCAGATACGCAGTATTTT
cdr3_aa: CASNQGGIADTQYF

v_call: TRBV5-6
clone_size: .
d_call: .
j_call: TRBJ1-1
cdr3_nt: TGTGCCAGCAGCTTGGCTGGAGAGGCCCTGGAGACTGAAGCTTTCTTT
cdr3_aa: CASSLAGEALETEAFF

v_call: TRBV2
clone_size: .
d_call: .
j_call: TRBJ1-1
cdr3_nt: TGTGCGGGGGGTATGAACACTGAAGCTTTCTTT
cdr3_aa: CAGGMNTEAFF

v_call: TRBV6-5
clone_size: .
d_call: TRBD1
j_call: TRBJ2-1
cdr3_nt: TGTGCCAGCACCTACGGACAGGGGATTGGAGAGCAGTTCTTC
cdr3_aa: CASTYGQGIGEQFF

v_call: TRBV5-6
clone_size: .
d_call: TRBD2
j_call: TRBJ2-7
cdr3_nt: TGTGCCAGCAGCTACGGACTAGCGGGAGCCAACGAGCAGTACTTC
cdr3_aa: CASSYGLAGANEQYF

v_call: TRBV7-9
clone_size: .
d_call: TRBD1
j_call: TRBJ2-7
cdr3_nt: TGTGCCAGCAGCCAACCCGGACAGGGCGCCTACGAGCAGTACTTC
cdr3_aa: CASSQPGQGAYEQYF

v_call: TRBV9
clone_size: once
d_call: .
j_call: TRBJ2-5
cdr3_nt: TGTGCCAGCAGCGTTAGCCGGGGCCAAGAGACCCAGTACTTC
cdr3_aa: CASSVSRGQETQYF

v_call: TRBV27
clone_size: .
d_call: .
j_call: TRBJ2-7
cdr3_nt: TGTGCCAGCAGTTCAGGTCCCCCGCCATACGAGCAGTACTTC
cdr3_aa: CASSSGPPPYEQYF

v_call: TRBV27
clone_size: .
d_call: TRBD2
j_call: TRBJ2-7
cdr3_nt: TGTGCCAGCAGTTTAGGAAGCGGGGGGGCGGGAGAGCAGTACTTC
cdr3_aa: CASSLGSGGAGEQYF

v_call: TRBV10-3
clone_size: .
d_call: .
j_call: TRBJ1-6
cdr3_nt: TGTGCCATCAGTGAGTCGGTGGGCATAGGGGAAGTTTCACCCCTCCACTTT
cdr3_aa: CAISESVGIGEVSPLHF

v_call: TRBV19
clone_size: .
d_call: .
j_call: TRBJ2-5
cdr3_nt: TGTGCCAGTAGTTCGGTGGGGCGGGAGACCCAGTACTTC
cdr3_aa: CASSSVGRETQYF

v_call: TRBV6-5
clone_size: .
d_call: TRBD1
j_call: TRBJ2-7
cdr3_nt: TGTGCCAGCAGTAGACAGGGGCGTCTACACGAGCAGTACTTC
cdr3_aa: CASSRQGRLHEQYF

v_call: TRBV27
clone_size: .
d_call: .
j_call: TRBJ1-2
cdr3_nt: TGTGCCAGCAGTTTTGGACCACTTAACTATGGCTACACCTTC
cdr3_aa: CASSFGPLNYGYTF

v_call: TRBV7-9
clone_size: once
d_call: .
j_call: TRBJ1-2
cdr3_nt: TGTGCCAGCAGCTTAGTATCAGCGGACTATGGCTACACCTTC
cdr3_aa: CASSLVSADYGYTF

v_call: TRBV7-9
clone_size: .
d_call: .
j_call: TRBJ1-3
cdr3_nt: TGTGCCAGCAGCTCCCATTTGTTGGGAAACACCATATATTTT
cdr3_aa: CASSSHLLGNTIYF

v_call: TRBV7-2
clone_size: .
d_call: .
j_call: TRBJ2-7
cdr3_nt: TGTGCCAGCAGCAGTAGCGGAAGCATCTACGAGCAGTACTTC
cdr3_aa: CASSSSGSIYEQYF

v_call: TRBV7-9
clone_size: .
d_call: TRBD2
j_call: TRBJ2-5
cdr3_nt: TGTGCCAGCAGCTTAGGGCTAGCGGGATACCAAGAGACCCAGTACTTC
cdr3_aa: CASSLGLAGYQETQYF

v_call: TRBV6-5
clone_size: .
d_call: TRBD2
j_call: TRBJ2-5
cdr3_nt: TGTGCCAGCAGTTTCTCATCGGGAGGCGAGACCCAGTACTTC
cdr3_aa: CASSFSSGGETQYF

v_call: TRBV27
clone_size: .
d_call: .
j_call: TRBJ1-1
cdr3_nt: TGTGCCAGCAGTTCGCTGTCGGCAGTCACTGAAGCTTTCTTT
cdr3_aa: CASSSLSAVTEAFF

v_call: TRBV10-3
clone_size: .
d_call: .
j_call: TRBJ2-3
cdr3_nt: TGTGCCATCAGTGAGTCGTTAGGGCACCCCTTAGGAACAGATACGCAGTATTTT
cdr3_aa: CAISESLGHPLGTDTQYF

v_call: TRBV13
clone_size: .
d_call: .
j_call: TRBJ1-2
cdr3_nt: TGTGCCACCCTCGCCGCAGCTAACTATGGCTACACCTTC
cdr3_aa: CATLAAANYGYTF

v_call: TRBV2
clone_size: .
d_call: .
j_call: TRBJ2-7
cdr3_nt: TGTGCCAGCAGTAGGCGGGGGCTAGTCGAGCAGTACTTC
cdr3_aa: CASSRRGLVEQYF

v_call: TRBV27
clone_size: .
d_call: TRBD2
j_call: TRBJ2-5
cdr3_nt: TGTGCCAGCAGTCCTACTAGCGGGAGTGTCCAAGAGACCCAGTACTTC
cdr3_aa: CASSPTSGSVQETQYF

v_call: TRBV14
clone_size: .
d_call: .
j_call: TRBJ2-5
cdr3_nt: TGTGCCAGCAGCCAAGCCCTTGGGGAGACCCAGTACTTC
cdr3_aa: CASSQALGETQYF

v_call: TRBV4-3
clone_size: .
d_call: TRBD1
j_call: TRBJ2-7
cdr3_nt: TGCGCCAGCAGCCACGCGGGGACAGGGTCCTACGAGCAGTACTTC
cdr3_aa: CASSHAGTGSYEQYF

v_call: TRBV2
clone_size: .
d_call: .
j_call: TRBJ2-3
cdr3_nt: TGTGCCAGCAGTGAAGCCCGCACAGATACGCAGTATTTT
cdr3_aa: CASSEARTDTQYF

v_call: TRBV5-1
clone_size: .
d_call: .
j_call: TRBJ2-7
cdr3_nt: TGCGCCAGCAGCTTGGGGTCAGGGCGTAGCGAGCAGTACTTC
cdr3_aa: CASSLGSGRSEQYF

v_call: TRBV11-2
clone_size: once
d_call: TRBD2
j_call: TRBJ2-7
cdr3_nt: TGTGCCAGCAGCTTAGAGGGGACTAGCTATTACGAGCAGTACTTC
cdr3_aa: CASSLEGTSYYEQYF

v_call: TRBV27
clone_size: .
d_call: .
j_call: TRBJ2-2
cdr3_nt: TGTGCCAGCAGTTTATTTTGGGCCGGGGAGCTGTTTTTT
cdr3_aa: CASSLFWAGELFF

v_call: TRBV7-9
clone_size: .
d_call: .
j_call: TRBJ2-5
cdr3_nt: TGTGCCAGCAGCTTAGCCGTCGGTTTGCAAGAGACCCAGTACTTC
cdr3_aa: CASSLAVGLQETQYF

v_call: TRBV21-1
clone_size: .
d_call: .
j_call: TRBJ2-7
cdr3_nt: TGTGCCAGCAGCAAGAGTCCGGGACGCCTCCCCCTGCGGCAGTACTTC
cdr3_aa: CASSKSPGRLPLRQYF

v_call: TRBV9
clone_size: .
d_call: .
j_call: TRBJ2-3
cdr3_nt: TGTGCCAGCAGCGTAGAAGGCGGGATTGATACGCAGTATTTT
cdr3_aa: CASSVEGGIDTQYF

v_call: TRBV28
clone_size: once
d_call: TRBD2
j_call: TRBJ2-5
cdr3_nt: TGTGCCAGCAGTTTGGGGGGGGAGGAGACCCAGTACTTC
cdr3_aa: CASSLGGEETQYF

v_call: TRBV25-1
clone_size: .
d_call: .
j_call: TRBJ2-1
cdr3_nt: TGTGCCAGCAGTGTGGGCAATGAGCAGTTCTTC
cdr3_aa: CASSVGNEQFF

v_call: TRBV5-6
clone_size: .
d_call: TRBD1
j_call: TRBJ2-7
cdr3_nt: TGTGCCAGCAGCCATGAACGACAGGGGGGTTTCTCCGAGCAGTACTTC
cdr3_aa: CASSHERQGGFSEQYF